What follows are 7 T cell receptor beta chains derived from one specimen sequenced in a study of tissue T cells after allogeneic stem cell transplantation (dated by TCRdb to 2021 to 2024). Read against the paper, the sample's time point label means: human tissue collected at research (rapid) autopsy. The library relied on the immunoSEQ multiplex PCR assay. The table was pulled from immuneACCESS by TCRdb, which kept in-frame rearrangements only. Such tables lose some clones; where checked, under half of the loss comes from unresolved V genes, and the rest has no known cause. The sample table holds several thousand clones, of which around 70% were seen once. The ten largest clones represent roughly 25% of the sample. Sequenced here: tissue from the stomach, sampled at autopsy. The receptors shown here come from a woman aged 18-55 years with breast cancer.

The chain uses TRBV5-4 and TRBJ1-1, with D hard to call. The CDR3 is made up of 15 amino acids. Germline V gives CDR1 SGHNT, CDR2 YYREEE (reference sequence). Deletions cut 3 bases from V and 4 bases from J, with 16 bases between. The CDR3 sequence: CASSSSREASTEAFF. CDR3 DNA: TGTGCCAGCAGCTCCTCCCGGGAAGCGTCCACTGAAGCTTTCTTT.

The chain uses TRBV5-6 and TRBJ2-3; D unresolved. CDR1 and CDR2 from the germline V gene are SGHDT and YYEEEE. V shed 4 bases and J shed 0 bases, with 9 bases lying between them. The CDR3 sequence is 14 residues long. This chain's CDR3 is CASSPTWSTDTQYF. DNA of the CDR3: TGTGCCAGCAGCCCGACTTGGAGCACAGATACGCAGTATTTT.

The rearrangement uses TRBV3-1 (or the pseudogene TRBV3-2) and TRBJ2-2, with D possibly matching TRBD2 (5 bases). The CDR3 spans 14 residues. The V and J ends lost 5 bases and 1 base respectively, with 8 bases between them. Germline-derived CDR1 and CDR2 are LGHDT and YNNKEL (reference sequence). Here the CDR3 reads CASSIRENTGELFF. The CDR3 DNA is TGTGCCAGCAGCATCCGGGAGAACACCGGGGAGCTGTTTTTT.

The V gene is TRBV3-1 (or the pseudogene TRBV3-2), the J gene TRBJ2-7; 8 bases are a match to TRBD2. With 4 bases clipped from V and 2 bases from J, the junction kept 7 bases outside the gene matches. This CDR3 has 15 residues. Germline CDR1 is LGHDT and CDR2 is YNNKEL (reference sequence). For the CDR3, the DNA is TGTGCCAGCAGCCCACTAGCGGAGGCGACCTACGAGCAGTACTTC. Encoded protein: CASSPLAEATYEQYF.

This clone was counted between two and nine times. The chain couples TRBV27 to TRBJ2-2; 13 positions agree with TRBD2. The V segment lost 6 bases and the J segment 4 bases; nucleotides outside the gene matches: 11. Germline CDR1 is MNHEY and CDR2 is SMNVEV (reference sequence). This CDR3 contains 18 residues. The CDR3 bases are TGTGCCAGCAGCCTCACTAGCGGGAGGGCCGCGGGCACCGGGGAGCTGTTTTTT. Translating gives CASSLTSGRAAGTGELFF.

J is TRBJ2-3 and V is TRBV12-3 or TRBV12-4; D is ambiguous. Trimming cost V 7 bases and J 6 bases, with 8 bases left between them. This CDR3 has 11 amino acids. The CDR3 sequence: CASKLLDTQYF. In DNA form, the CDR3 reads TGTGCCAGCAAATTGCTGGATACGCAGTATTTT.

This clone came up a few times. The rearrangement uses TRBV6-4 and TRBJ2-1; 7 bases are a match to TRBD2. This CDR3 is built from 16 residues. V lost 2 bases and J lost 1; bases outside the gene matches: 5. In germline, CDR1 is MRHNA, CDR2 SNTAGT. The CDR3 loop reads CASSDRAGLSYNEQFF. CDR3 DNA sequence: TGTGCCAGCAGTGACCGAGCGGGGCTATCCTACAATGAGCAGTTCTTC.